A selection of T cell receptor beta chains follows, all from one sample in a study of T cell responses to AZD1222 COVID-19 vaccine. The assay was immunoSEQ multiplex PCR, and TCRdb's table has in-frame clones only and misses some. Among approximately 60,000 clones listed, 76% were seen once. Sample: peripheral blood, taken on day 0 of AZD1222 vaccination. The receptors stem from an adult in good health. CDR3s include the opening cysteine and the closing phenylalanine or tryptophan. Each record gives: clone size, V gene, J gene, D gene, CDR3 DNA, CDR3 protein. A D gene is named only where the DNA matches it firmly. Clone size is given for some rows only: seen once, a few or many times, or a class if the clone is expanded.

size: .; V: TRBV24-1; J: TRBJ1-1; D: .; DNA: TGTGCCACCAGTGATGCCGTTGGTGAAGCTTTCTTT; CDR3: CATSDAVGEAFF
size: once; V: TRBV19; J: TRBJ2-1; D: TRBD2; DNA: TGTGCCAGTACAGTTCCGGGGGGGTACAATGAGCAGTTCTTC; CDR3: CASTVPGGYNEQFF
size: .; V: TRBV19; J: TRBJ1-5; D: .; DNA: TGTGCCAGTAGTACCGGATATCGGCCCCAGCATTTT; CDR3: CASSTGYRPQHF
size: .; V: TRBV12-5; J: TRBJ2-7; D: TRBD1; DNA: TGTGCTAGTGGTACAGGGGAGAGGGAGCAGTACTTC; CDR3: CASGTGEREQYF
size: .; V: TRBV4-1; J: TRBJ1-2; D: TRBD1; DNA: TGCGCCAGCAGCCAAGATCAGGGGGCGTGGGGCTACACCTTC; CDR3: CASSQDQGAWGYTF
size: once; V: TRBV5-6; J: TRBJ1-1; D: TRBD1; DNA: TGTGCCAGCAGCTGGGACAGGCTGAACACTGAAGCTTTCTTT; CDR3: CASSWDRLNTEAFF
size: once; V: TRBV27; J: TRBJ1-1; D: .; DNA: TGTGCCAGCAGGGTAGGGGGAGATAGCACTGAAGCTTTCTTT; CDR3: CASRVGGDSTEAFF
size: .; V: TRBV5-4; J: TRBJ1-4; D: TRBD1; DNA: TGTGCCAGCAGCGCGGGACCGCCAGGGGGGGCAACTAATGAAAAACTGTTTTTT; CDR3: CASSAGPPGGATNEKLFF
size: .; V: TRBV3-1/TRBV3-2; J: TRBJ2-7; D: .; DNA: TGTGCCAGCAGCCAAGACAGGACTGTGAAGTACTTC; CDR3: CASSQDRTVKYF
size: .; V: TRBV15; J: TRBJ1-5; D: .; DNA: TGTGCCACCAGCAAGGAGGGGGGTTGGGGTCAGCCCCAGCATTTT; CDR3: CATSKEGGWGQPQHF
size: few; V: TRBV5-5; J: TRBJ1-2; D: .; DNA: TGTGCCAGCAGCTTTTGGGAGGGAGGTGGCTACACCTTC; CDR3: CASSFWEGGGYTF
size: .; V: TRBV5-1; J: TRBJ1-1; D: .; DNA: TGCGCCAGCAGCTTGGCCTCGGGCTTGAACACTGAAGCTTTCTTT; CDR3: CASSLASGLNTEAFF
size: .; V: TRBV30; J: TRBJ2-1; D: .; DNA: TGTGCCTGTTCCGGGGACGGCAATGAGCAGTTCTTC; CDR3: CACSGDGNEQFF
size: .; V: TRBV7-2; J: TRBJ1-6; D: .; DNA: TGTGCCAGCAGCTTCCAGGGGCCACCCCTCCACTTT; CDR3: CASSFQGPPLHF
size: .; V: TRBV2; J: TRBJ2-2; D: TRBD2; DNA: TGTGCCAGCCTTATAGGGACTAGCGGGAACACCGGGGAGCTGTTTTTT; CDR3: CASLIGTSGNTGELFF
size: .; V: TRBV10-3; J: TRBJ2-5; D: TRBD2; DNA: TGTGCCATCAGCCTCGGGACTAGCGGGGGGTCCCAAGAGACCCAGTACTTC; CDR3: CAISLGTSGGSQETQYF
size: .; V: TRBV19; J: TRBJ2-1; D: TRBD2; DNA: TGTGCCAGTAGTGGCGAGGCGGGGGGGCCCAATGAGCAGTTCTTC; CDR3: CASSGEAGGPNEQFF
size: .; V: TRBV28; J: TRBJ2-1; D: .; DNA: TGTGCCAGCAGTGCACAGGGCAATGAGCAGTTCTTC; CDR3: CASSAQGNEQFF
size: .; V: TRBV5-1; J: TRBJ1-4; D: .; DNA: TGCGCCAGCAGCTCTAGGGACGGGGATGAAAAACTGTTTTTT; CDR3: CASSSRDGDEKLFF
size: .; V: TRBV9; J: TRBJ2-5; D: .; DNA: TGTGCCAGCGGGATGGACAGCCCGGGAGAGACCCAGTACTTC; CDR3: CASGMDSPGETQYF
size: .; V: TRBV3-1/TRBV3-2; J: TRBJ1-1; D: TRBD1; DNA: TGTGCCAGCAGCCTGACAGGGGACATGAACACTGAAGCTTTCTTT; CDR3: CASSLTGDMNTEAFF
size: .; V: TRBV5-1; J: TRBJ2-7; D: .; DNA: TGCGCCAGCAGCTTGGACCCGGGAGACGAGCAGTACTTC; CDR3: CASSLDPGDEQYF
size: .; V: TRBV4-1; J: TRBJ1-5; D: .; DNA: TGCGCCAGCAGCCAAGCGGTCCTTAGCAATCAGCCCCAGCATTTT; CDR3: CASSQAVLSNQPQHF
size: .; V: TRBV27; J: TRBJ2-1; D: .; DNA: TGTGCCAGCAGAGAGCTCGAGAATGAGCAGTTCTTC; CDR3: CASRELENEQFF
size: .; V: TRBV24-1; J: TRBJ2-3; D: TRBD1; DNA: TGTGCCACCAGCGACCCCGGGACAGGCGGGTCAGATACGCAGTATTTT; CDR3: CATSDPGTGGSDTQYF
size: .; V: TRBV28; J: TRBJ1-4; D: .; DNA: TGTGCCAGCAGTCCCCAGGGGATTTATGCTAATGAAAAACTGTTTTTT; CDR3: CASSPQGIYANEKLFF
size: .; V: TRBV27; J: TRBJ1-2; D: .; DNA: TGTGCCAGCAGTCCTACTGGGGGTGGCTATGGCTACACCTTC; CDR3: CASSPTGGGYGYTF
size: .; V: TRBV5-1; J: TRBJ1-2; D: TRBD1; DNA: TGCGCCAGCAGCTTGCATACAGGGGGGTATGGCTACACCTTC; CDR3: CASSLHTGGYGYTF
size: .; V: TRBV4-3; J: TRBJ2-3; D: TRBD1; DNA: TGCGCCAGCAGCCAAGATCTCGCAGGGGGCTTTATGGATACGCAGTATTTT; CDR3: CASSQDLAGGFMDTQYF
size: .; V: TRBV4-3; J: TRBJ2-7; D: TRBD2; DNA: TGCGCCAGCAGCCAACAACGGCCGGGACTAGTTCCCTACGAGCAGTACTTC; CDR3: CASSQQRPGLVPYEQYF
size: .; V: TRBV3-1/TRBV3-2; J: TRBJ2-7; D: .; DNA: TGTGCCAGCAGCCAAGTCCCGGGGGTAAACAACGAGCAGTACTTC; CDR3: CASSQVPGVNNEQYF
size: few; V: TRBV24-1; J: TRBJ2-1; D: TRBD1; DNA: TGTGCCACCAGTGATTCCTACTTACGGACAGGGGGCTTCTACAATGAGCAGTTCTTC; CDR3: CATSDSYLRTGGFYNEQFF
size: once; V: TRBV19; J: TRBJ2-7; D: .; DNA: TGTGCCAGTAGTACCCATCGGCGTTCCTCCTACGAGCAGTACTTC; CDR3: CASSTHRRSSYEQYF
size: .; V: TRBV9; J: TRBJ1-1; D: .; DNA: TGTGCCAGCAGCGTAGCTCCCGACAGGAATGAAGCTTTCTTT; CDR3: CASSVAPDRNEAFF
size: .; V: TRBV7-9; J: TRBJ1-2; D: .; DNA: TGTGCCAGCAGCTTATCGAGCGCGGGCGGGACATACGACTATGGCTACACCTTC; CDR3: CASSLSSAGGTYDYGYTF
size: .; V: TRBV5-1; J: TRBJ2-2; D: .; DNA: TGCGCCAGCAGCTTAGGGACTTTTTTAACCGGGGAGCTGTTTTTT; CDR3: CASSLGTFLTGELFF
size: .; V: TRBV7-9; J: TRBJ1-3; D: .; DNA: TGTGCCAGCACCAGGGGCACTGGAAACACCATATATTTT; CDR3: CASTRGTGNTIYF
size: .; V: TRBV6-5; J: TRBJ2-7; D: .; DNA: TGTGCCAGCTGTATCCCAGGGCGCTACCACGAGCAGTACTTC; CDR3: CASCIPGRYHEQYF
size: .; V: TRBV3-1/TRBV3-2; J: TRBJ2-1; D: .; DNA: TGTGCCAGCAGCCAAGATTTGGCAGGGGCCCATGAGCAGTTCTTC; CDR3: CASSQDLAGAHEQFF
size: few; V: TRBV30; J: TRBJ2-7; D: TRBD1; DNA: TGTGCCTGGTATAGGACAGGGGTATCGTACGAGCAGTACTTC; CDR3: CAWYRTGVSYEQYF
size: few; V: TRBV29-1; J: TRBJ2-1; D: .; DNA: TGCAGCGTTGAAGACAGCTCCTACAATGAGCAGTTCTTC; CDR3: CSVEDSSYNEQFF
size: .; V: TRBV29-1; J: TRBJ1-1; D: .; DNA: TGCAGCGTTGACGGGGGCCGGATGAACACTGAAGCTTTCTTT; CDR3: CSVDGGRMNTEAFF
size: .; V: TRBV5-1; J: TRBJ2-2; D: TRBD2; DNA: TGCGCCAGCAGCTTAACCGGGACTAGCGTCACCGGGGAGCTGTTTTTT; CDR3: CASSLTGTSVTGELFF
size: .; V: TRBV7-2; J: TRBJ2-1; D: TRBD2; DNA: TGTGCCAGCAGCTACACTAGCGGGGGGCAGAATGAGCAGTTCTTC; CDR3: CASSYTSGGQNEQFF
size: once; V: TRBV3-1/TRBV3-2; J: TRBJ2-3; D: TRBD1; DNA: TGTGCCAGCAGCCAGCTGGACAGGGGGCCTAGCACAGATACGCAGTATTTT; CDR3: CASSQLDRGPSTDTQYF
size: few; V: TRBV13; J: TRBJ2-7; D: .; DNA: TGTGCCAGCAGCTTAATCAGCTCCTACGAGCAGTACTTC; CDR3: CASSLISSYEQYF
size: .; V: TRBV7-9; J: TRBJ1-4; D: TRBD1; DNA: TGTGCCAGCAGCTTAGGTTGGACAGGGGGAAGGGTTGAAGAAAAACTGTTTTTT; CDR3: CASSLGWTGGRVEEKLFF
size: few; V: TRBV7-8; J: TRBJ1-3; D: .; DNA: TGTGCCAGCAGCGTCCGGGACATGATGAGTGGCGGAAACACCATATATTTT; CDR3: CASSVRDMMSGGNTIYF
size: .; V: TRBV5-1; J: TRBJ2-7; D: TRBD1; DNA: TGCGCCAGCAGCTTACCGGGACAGGGGCCCTACGAGCAGTACTTC; CDR3: CASSLPGQGPYEQYF
size: once; V: TRBV28; J: TRBJ1-2; D: TRBD1; DNA: TGTGCCAGCAGTCCATATGGGACAGGGTCTTGGGGCTACACCTTC; CDR3: CASSPYGTGSWGYTF